The entry below describes one T cell receptor beta chain. Clones were sequenced by immunoSEQ multiplex PCR, and TCRdb holds only the in-frame ones, with some missing. The table records more than 60,000 clones, 84% of them present only once. This CDR3 has 17 amino acids. Germline V gene sequence: CDR1 SEHNR, CDR2 FQNEAQ (reference sequence). J was trimmed by 4 bases and V by 5 bases; bases with no gene match: 15. This record comes from a study of blood T cell repertoires in COVID-19. The gene calls are TRBV7-9 and TRBJ2-5, with TRBD2 identical over 8 bases. This clonotype was sampled from a man aged 45-60 years with acute or convalescent COVID-19. Sequencing was performed on peripheral blood. CDR3 nucleotides: TGTGCCAGCAGCGCACGACTGGCAGCGGGAGTAAGAGAGACCCAGTACTTC. Translation: CASSARLAAGVRETQYF.